This TCR beta chain was observed in a study of T cell responses to AZD1222 COVID-19 vaccine. General observations from the study: The study reported that nearly half of spike-specific TCRs target unmutated variant regions.

Measured with immunoSEQ multiplex PCR; TCRdb has only the in-frame clones, and not every one. The sample comprises 80,000 or so clones, 90% to 95% of which are singletons, and about 4.9% rests with the top ten. Concerning this clone: Its antigen remains unidentified.

This receptor was taken from an adult in good health. Sequences were derived from peripheral blood, sampled on day 0 of MenACWY control vaccination.

The chain's CDR3 is CASSQQARLGYTF. The CDR3 DNA sequence: TGTGCCAGCAGCCAACAGGCCCGGTTGGGCTACACCTTC. J is TRBJ1-2 and V is TRBV3-1 (or the pseudogene TRBV3-2); D remains unclear. Germline V gene lookup returns CDR1 LGHDT and CDR2 YNNKEL (reference sequence). The CDR3 is 13 amino acids. Trimming stripped 2 bases from V and 8 bases from J, with 12 bases between.